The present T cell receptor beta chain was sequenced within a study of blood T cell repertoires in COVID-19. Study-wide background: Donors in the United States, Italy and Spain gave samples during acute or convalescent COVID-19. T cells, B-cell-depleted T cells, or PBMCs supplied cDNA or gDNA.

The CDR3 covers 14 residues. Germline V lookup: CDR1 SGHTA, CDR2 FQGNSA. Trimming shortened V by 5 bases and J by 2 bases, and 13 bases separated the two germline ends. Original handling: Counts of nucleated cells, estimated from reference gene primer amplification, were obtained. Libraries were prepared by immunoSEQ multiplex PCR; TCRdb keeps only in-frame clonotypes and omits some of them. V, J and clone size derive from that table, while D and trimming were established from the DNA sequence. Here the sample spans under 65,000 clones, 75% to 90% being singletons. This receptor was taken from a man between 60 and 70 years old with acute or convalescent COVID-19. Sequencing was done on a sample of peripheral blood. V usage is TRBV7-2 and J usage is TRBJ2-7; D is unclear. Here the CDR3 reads CASSVTPEAYEQYF. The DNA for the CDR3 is TGTGCCAGCAGCGTAACTCCTGAGGCCTACGAGCAGTACTTC. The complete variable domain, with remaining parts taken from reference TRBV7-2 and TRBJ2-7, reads GAGVSQSPSNKVTEKGKDVELRCDPISGHTALYWYRQSLGQGLEFLIYFQGNSAPDKSGLPSDRFSAERTGGSVSTLTIQRTQQEDSAVYLCASSVTPEAYEQYFGPGTRLTVT.